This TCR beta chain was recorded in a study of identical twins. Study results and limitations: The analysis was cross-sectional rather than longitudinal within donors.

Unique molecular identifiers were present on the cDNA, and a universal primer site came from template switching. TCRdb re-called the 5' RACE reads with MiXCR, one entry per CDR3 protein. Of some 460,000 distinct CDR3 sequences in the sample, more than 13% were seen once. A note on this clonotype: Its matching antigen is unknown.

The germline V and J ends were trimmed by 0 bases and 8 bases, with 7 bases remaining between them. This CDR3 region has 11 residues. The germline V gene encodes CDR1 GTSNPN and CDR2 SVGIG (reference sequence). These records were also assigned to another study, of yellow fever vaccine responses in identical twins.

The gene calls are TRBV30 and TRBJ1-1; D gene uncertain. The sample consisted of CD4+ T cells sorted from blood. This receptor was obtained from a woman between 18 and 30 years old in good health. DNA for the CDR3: TGTGCCTGGAGTGTAGCAGTGGAAGCTTTCTTT. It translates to CAWSVAVEAFF.